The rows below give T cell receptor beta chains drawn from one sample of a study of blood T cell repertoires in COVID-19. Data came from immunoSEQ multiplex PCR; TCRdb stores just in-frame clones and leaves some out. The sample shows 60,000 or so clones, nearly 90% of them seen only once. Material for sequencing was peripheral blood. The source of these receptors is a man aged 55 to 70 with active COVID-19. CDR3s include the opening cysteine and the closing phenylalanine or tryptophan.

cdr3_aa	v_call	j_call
CASSQGSGVGQETQYF	TRBV7-3	TRBJ2-5
CASSRRGEGQETQYF	TRBV5-1	TRBJ2-5
CATSTDPGTGPKNIQYF	TRBV15	TRBJ2-4
CATSREQGAQMGVNEQYF	TRBV15	TRBJ2-7
CASSTRGGRPNYGYTF	TRBV7-9	TRBJ1-2
CASSSTTLHTDTQYF	TRBV5-1	TRBJ2-3
CASSISRVETQYF	TRBV19	TRBJ2-5
CASSYGGSKQGMNTEAFF	TRBV6-2/TRBV6-3	TRBJ1-1
CASSLWIGTGNLGAFF	TRBV28	TRBJ1-1
CATSDSGTGATGELFF	TRBV24-1	TRBJ2-2
CASSFRQAYGYTF	TRBV7-9	TRBJ1-2
CASSLVRGSSYNSPLHF	TRBV27	TRBJ1-6
CATSPRNTGELFF	TRBV15	TRBJ2-2
CASQVSGSKNIQYF	TRBV6-4	TRBJ2-4
CASSLLGGRRKDTQYF	TRBV27	TRBJ2-3
CASREGTGRPDTQYF	TRBV25-1	TRBJ2-3
CASSMWGDNQPQHF	TRBV19	TRBJ1-5
CAWARGITDTQYF	TRBV30	TRBJ2-3
CASRGDGTEAFF	TRBV2	TRBJ1-1
CAASQGTDNQPQHF	TRBV19	TRBJ1-5
CATSDCNGTSAYEQYF	TRBV24-1	TRBJ2-7
CATSPGAYEQYF	TRBV15	TRBJ2-7
CASSQDYRDLYNEQFF	TRBV4-3	TRBJ2-1
CASSIQLYTGELFF	TRBV19	TRBJ2-2
CASSPQAGKVEQFF	TRBV7-9	TRBJ2-1
CASGSLGLDVRDEQFF	TRBV28	TRBJ2-1
CASSADQGITEAFF	TRBV6-6	TRBJ1-1
CARSSRYEGDYEQYF	TRBV5-3	TRBJ2-7
CASSWDTTNYGYTF	TRBV7-9	TRBJ1-2